The 22 T cell receptor beta chains given below trace back to one sample, sequenced in a study of OX40 agonist ivuxolimab in advanced cancers. The table came from immunoSEQ multiplex PCR; TCRdb's copy has only in-frame clones and leaves some out. The table lists over 55,000 clones, approximately 86% of them singletons. The specimen was CD4+ or CD8+ T cells sorted from blood, collected in a trial of the OX40 agonist ivuxolimab. These TCRs come from an adult with an advanced solid tumor such as melanoma, head and neck, liver or kidney cancer.

The rearrangement links TRBV9 to TRBJ1-1, with D possibly matching TRBD1 (5 bases). The CDR3 consists of 16 residues. The germline CDR1 and CDR2 sequences are SGDLS and YYNGEE. The V and J ends lost 2 bases and 0 bases respectively, with 14 bases between them. The CDR3 spells CASSVIPGSMNTEAFF. In DNA, the CDR3 is TGTGCCAGCAGCGTCATACCAGGGAGTATGAACACTGAAGCTTTCTTT. Supplemented by reference TRBV9 and TRBJ1-1, the full variable domain reads DSGVTQTPKHLITATGQRVTLRCSPRSGDLSVYWYQQSLDQGLQFLIQYYNGEERAKGNILERFSAQQFPDLHSELNLSSLELGDSALYFCASSVIPGSMNTEAFFGQGTRLTVV.

CDR3 residues: CASSLYPSPLHF. The CDR3 nucleotides read TGTGCCAGCAGCTTATACCCTTCACCCCTCCACTTT. J is TRBJ1-6 and V is TRBV7-2; no clear D gene. V was trimmed by 2 bases and J by 9 bases, leaving 5 bases between them. CDR1 is SGHTA, CDR2 FQGNSA, per germline. The CDR3 extends over 12 amino acids.

The rearrangement uses TRBV27 and TRBJ2-7; tentatively, D is TRBD2 (6 bases). Germline CDR1 and CDR2: MNHEY and SMNVEV (reference sequence). This CDR3 has 14 amino acids. Trimming stripped 6 bases from V and 2 bases from J, with 14 bases between. This chain's CDR3 is CASSWTEGPYEQYF. The CDR3 nucleotides read TGTGCCAGCAGCTGGACGGAGGGCCCCTACGAGCAGTACTTC.

The CDR3 coding sequence is TGCGCCAGCAGCCAAGATCGGCAGGGCCGTTTAAGCATTCAGTACTTC. Its protein product is CASSQDRQGRLSIQYF. This chain connects TRBV4-3 to TRBJ2-4, with D possibly TRBD1 on 5 matching bases. CDR1 is LGHNA and CDR2 is YSLEER in the germline V gene. This CDR3 has 16 amino acids. With 0 bases removed from V and 9 bases from J, the gap between germline ends came to 18 bases.

This rearrangement joins TRBV6-1 to TRBJ2-1, with a possible D match to TRBD2 (5 bases). The CDR3 loop spans 12 amino acids. In germline, CDR1 is MNHNS, CDR2 SASEGT. Trimming removed 5 bases from V and 8 bases from J, with 10 bases in between. This CDR3 reads CASSPARDEQFF. CDR3 in DNA: TGTGCCAGCAGTCCGGCGAGGGATGAGCAGTTCTTC.

The rearrangement joins TRBV5-1 to TRBJ1-5; D is perhaps TRBD1 (5 bases). CDR3 size: 14 residues. Deletions cut 4 bases from V and 7 bases from J, with 15 bases between. Germline CDR1 reads SGHRS; CDR2 reads YFSETQ. As DNA, the CDR3 is TGCGCCAGCAGCCCAGGAAGGGAGGGGCAGCCCCAGCATTTT. Residues: CASSPGREGQPQHF.

CDR3 residues: CASSRVEGAEAFF. The CDR3 bases are TGTGCCAGTAGTAGAGTCGAAGGGGCTGAAGCTTTCTTT. This chain connects TRBV19 to TRBJ1-1; weak D call: TRBD1 (5 bases). Trimming pared 4 bases from V and 6 bases from J, leaving 12 bases between. In germline, CDR1 is LNHDA, CDR2 SQIVND (reference sequence). The CDR3 covers 13 residues.

The CDR3 coding sequence is TGTGCCAGCAGCTTTAGCACAGATACGCAGTATTTT. Translation: CASSFSTDTQYF. The chain combines TRBV7-8 with TRBJ2-3; D is ambiguous. V was cut by 3 bases and J by 0 bases, with 1 base left in between. This CDR3 has 12 residues. CDR1 SGHVS and CDR2 FQNEAQ come from the germline V gene.

The rearrangement joins TRBV5-1 to TRBJ2-3; D possibly corresponds to TRBD2 (6 bases). Trimming removed 4 bases from V and 1 base from J, with 10 bases in between. Germline V gives CDR1 SGHRS, CDR2 YFSETQ. This CDR3 comprises 14 residues. CDR3 DNA: TGCGCCAGCAGCATCTCGGGGGGCACAGATACGCAGTATTTT. Translated: CASSISGGTDTQYF.

V is TRBV9 and J is TRBJ2-1; either TRBD1 or TRBD2 may fit D (5 bases each). This CDR3 is 15 amino acids long. Germline values: CDR1 SGDLS, CDR2 YYNGEE. Trimming removed 4 bases from V and 5 bases from J, with 16 bases in between. DNA for the CDR3: TGTGCCAGCAGCCCCCCGGGACGGGCCAACAATGAGCAGTTCTTC. Translated: CASSPPGRANNEQFF.

In its sample, this clone was seen once. The chain joins TRBV7-7 to TRBJ2-1; 8 nucleotides agree with TRBD2. The CDR3 covers 16 residues. Germline CDR1 and CDR2: SSHAT and FNYEAQ (reference sequence). After removal of 4 bases from V and 5 bases from J, the junction contained 10 bases not matched to a gene. The CDR3 bases are TGTGCCAGCAGCTCGTCCACCGGGGGGGGCAACAATGAGCAGTTCTTC. Encoded protein: CASSSSTGGGNNEQFF.

This clone has more than one count but fewer than ten. The chain links TRBV7-3 to TRBJ2-7; TRBD2 agrees at 8 bases. The trim removed 5 bases at V and 1 base at J, leaving 7 bases unmatched. The CDR3 contains 15 residues. Germline CDR1 SGHTA, CDR2 FQGTGA. CDR3 region: CASSVSGGASYEQYF. The CDR3 nucleotides read TGTGCCAGCAGCGTCAGCGGGGGTGCGTCCTACGAGCAGTACTTC.

The genes are TRBV28 and TRBJ2-4, with D possibly being TRBD2 (6 bases). Per the germline V gene, CDR1 is MDHEN and CDR2 is SYDVKM. Trimming pared 2 bases from V and 2 bases from J, leaving 7 bases between. CDR3 length equals 14 residues. Written as DNA, the CDR3 is TGTGCCAGCAGTTTAGGGGGGTCCAAAAACATTCAGTACTTC. This translates into CASSLGGSKNIQYF.

The rearrangement links TRBV7-2 to TRBJ1-1; TRBD1 agrees at 10 bases. V lost 5 bases and J lost 4; bases outside the gene matches: 7. Per the germline V gene, CDR1 is SGHTA and CDR2 is FQGNSA. The CDR3 has 15 residues. The chain's CDR3 is CASSPRTGGGTEAFF. The CDR3 coding sequence is TGTGCCAGCAGCCCGCGGACAGGGGGTGGCACTGAAGCTTTCTTT.

This clone has a handful of counts. The chain is built from TRBV6-5 and TRBJ2-2; TRBD2 agrees at 7 bases. The V gene end was trimmed by 0 bases and the J gene end by 6 bases; junction bases not matched to a gene: 4. Germline V gene sequence: CDR1 MNHEY, CDR2 SVGAGI. The CDR3 consists of 15 residues. Here the CDR3 reads CASSYSSGRPGELFF. CDR3 in DNA: TGTGCCAGCAGTTACTCTAGCGGGCGGCCCGGGGAGCTGTTTTTT.

The CDR3 spells CASSPPILAETQYF. The CDR3 DNA reads TGTGCCAGCAGCCCCCCTATCCTAGCGGAGACCCAGTACTTC. The gene calls are TRBV6-5 and TRBJ2-5, with a possible D match to TRBD2 (6 bases). Trimming left V 6 bases short and J 5 bases short, with 16 bases between. Germline V CDR1 and CDR2: MNHEY, SVGAGI. This CDR3 contains 14 residues.

The chain uses TRBV27 and TRBJ2-2; no clear D. Trimming shortened V by 3 bases and J by 0 bases, and 8 bases separated the two germline ends. The CDR3 totals 15 residues. From germline, CDR1 is MNHEY and CDR2 SMNVEV (reference sequence). In DNA, the CDR3 is TGTGCCAGCAGTTTCGCATCCACGAACACCGGGGAGCTGTTTTTT. It yields the protein CASSFASTNTGELFF.

J is TRBJ2-3 and V is TRBV18, with D possibly being TRBD1 (5 bases). The CDR3 sequence is 13 residues long. Between the trimmed V and J ends, which lost 3 bases and 4 bases, there was a span of 8 bases. Per the germline V gene, CDR1 is KGHSH and CDR2 is LQKENI. The CDR3 DNA is TGTGCCAGCTCACCGTCAGGGCCAGATACGCAGTATTTT. As protein: CASSPSGPDTQYF.

The rearrangement joins TRBV19 to TRBJ2-1, with a weak D call TRBD2 (5 bases). Trimming cost V 5 bases and J 5 bases, with 19 bases left between them. The CDR3 loop spans 16 amino acids. Germline V gene sequence: CDR1 LNHDA, CDR2 SQIVND (reference sequence). The CDR3 is CASSSLAGLQNNEQFF. The CDR3 DNA is TGTGCCAGTAGTTCCCTCGCGGGCCTGCAAAACAATGAGCAGTTCTTC.

This clone was seen a single time. V gene TRBV5-1 combines with J gene TRBJ1-1, with TRBD1 identical over 10 bases. Germline V CDR1 and CDR2: SGHRS, YFSETQ. This CDR3 is 16 amino acids long. Unmatched junction bases numbered 10, after V lost 4 bases and J lost 4 bases. The CDR3, as DNA: TGCGCCAGCAGCCGCCGAGGGACAGGGGACTCCACTGAAGCTTTCTTT. This codes for CASSRRGTGDSTEAFF.

This chain joins TRBV9 and TRBJ2-3; D gene ambiguous. Germline CDR1 is SGDLS and CDR2 is YYNGEE. The CDR3 spans 14 residues. Trimming pared 4 bases from V and 1 base from J, leaving 10 bases between. The CDR3 loop reads CASSRNRGTDTQYF. The CDR3 DNA follows: TGTGCCAGCAGCCGTAACCGGGGCACAGATACGCAGTATTTT.

The chain uses TRBV9 and TRBJ1-5; D uncertain. Germline V gene lookup returns CDR1 SGDLS and CDR2 YYNGEE. Trimming removed 2 bases from V and 4 bases from J, with 7 bases in between. The CDR3 extends over 13 amino acids. CDR3 bases: TGTGCCAGCAGCGTGGTACCGAATCAGCCCCAGCATTTT. It yields the protein CASSVVPNQPQHF.